Each of the 9 T cell receptor beta chains below was sequenced from the same sample in a study of neoadjuvant anti-PD-1 for oral cavity cancer. Using immunoSEQ multiplex PCR, the repertoire was profiled, and TCRdb retains in-frame clones only, with some absent. The data contain about 37,000 clones, around 38% of them singletons. The sample's time point: after neoadjuvant nivolumab, at surgical resection. The specimen was tumor tissue, collected after nivolumab (anti-PD-1) treatment. Receptor source: a person aged 35 to 85 with oral cavity squamous cell carcinoma.

CDR3 DNA sequence: TGTGCCACCGTAGGAACTACAGGGGACTCCTACGAGCAGTACTTC. Translating gives CATVGTTGDSYEQYF. V usage is TRBV15 and J usage is TRBJ2-7; TRBD1 agrees at 7 bases. Trimming at V came to 8 bases and at J to 0 bases, leaving 10 bases not matched to a gene. This CDR3 is built from 15 residues. The germline V gene has CDR1 LNHNV and CDR2 YYDKDF (reference sequence).

This chain links TRBV5-4 with TRBJ2-1, with 8 bases that match TRBD2. Germline V CDR1 and CDR2: SGHNT, YYREEE (reference sequence). The CDR3 is made up of 16 amino acids. Trimming cost V 4 bases and J 6 bases; bases outside gene matches: 12. The CDR3: CASSPFWGTRSNEQFF. The CDR3, as DNA: TGTGCCAGCAGCCCTTTCTGGGGGACTAGAAGCAATGAGCAGTTCTTC.

A few counts support this clone. Additional DNA sequences in this sample encode the identical CDR3. The chain recombines TRBV6-1 with TRBJ2-5; D might be TRBD1 (6 bases). CDR1 and CDR2 (germline): MNHNS, SASEGT. The CDR3 spans 14 residues. With 0 bases removed from V and 1 base from J, the gap between germline ends came to 6 bases. CDR3 amino acids: CASSEAQGQETQYF. CDR3 bases: TGTGCCAGCAGTGAAGCACAGGGCCAAGAGACCCAGTACTTC.

This chain connects TRBV7-9 to TRBJ1-4; 8 bases are shared with TRBD1. The CDR3 contains 16 residues. Germline trimming cut 5 bases from V and 4 bases from J; bases unmatched to any gene: 9. CDR1 and CDR2 (germline): SEHNR, FQNEAQ (reference sequence). CDR3: CASSNRLTGGNEKLFF. The DNA for the CDR3 is TGTGCCAGCAGCAACCGACTTACAGGGGGTAATGAAAAACTGTTTTTT. The variable domain in full, completed from reference TRBV7-9 and TRBJ1-4, reads DTGVSQNPRHKITKRGQNVTFRCDPISEHNRLYWYRQTLGQGPEFLTYFQNEAQLEKSRLLSDRFSAERPKGSFSTLEIQRTEQGDSAMYLCASSNRLTGGNEKLFFGSGTQLSVL.

The rearrangement uses TRBV18 and TRBJ2-3; D remains unclear. Germline-derived CDR1 and CDR2 are KGHSH and LQKENI. Trimming removed 2 bases at V and 6 bases at J, with 3 bases between. This CDR3 has 11 amino acids. As DNA, the CDR3 is TGTGCCAGCTCACCATGGGATACGCAGTATTTT. Amino acid sequence: CASSPWDTQYF.

This clone was seen ten or more times. The junction differs from germline at one of its ends, possibly a read error. The DNA of the CDR3 is TGCGCCAGCCGCTTCGACCCGTCTGGGGCCAACGTCCTGACTTTC. Amino acids: CASRFDPSGANVLTF. This chain uses TRBV5-1 with TRBJ2-6; D is uncertain. The CDR3 contains 15 residues. The germline gives CDR1 SGHRS, CDR2 YFSETQ. Full variable domain (missing parts from reference TRBV5-1 and TRBJ2-6): KAGVTQTPRYLIKTRGQQVTLSCSPISGHRSVSWYQQTPGQGLQFLFEYFSETQRNKGNFPGRFSGRQFSNSRSEMNVSTLELGDSALYLCASRFDPSGANVLTFGAGSRLTVL.

This clone was detected a few times. The V gene is TRBV30, the J gene TRBJ1-1; 10 positions match TRBD1. The CDR3 consists of 20 residues. The V gene end was trimmed by 3 bases and the J gene end by 0 bases; junction bases not matched to a gene: 19. The germline V gene has CDR1 GTSNPN and CDR2 SVGIG (reference sequence). In DNA form, the CDR3 reads TGTGCCTGGAGCCCTTATCTCCCCCGACAGGGGGCCCTTATGAACACTGAAGCTTTCTTT. Amino acids: CAWSPYLPRQGALMNTEAFF.

This chain connects TRBV5-1 to TRBJ2-5, with D perhaps TRBD1 or TRBD2 (7 bases each). The CDR3 has 15 residues. Trimming stripped 1 base from V and 0 bases from J, with 10 bases between. Per the germline V gene, CDR1 is SGHRS and CDR2 is YFSETQ. The chain's CDR3 is CASSLQGGYQETQYF. DNA for the CDR3: TGCGCCAGCAGCTTGCAGGGGGGGTACCAAGAGACCCAGTACTTC. Looking up the rest from reference TRBV5-1 and TRBJ2-5 gives the full variable domain: KAGVTQTPRYLIKTRGQQVTLSCSPISGHRSVSWYQQTPGQGLQFLFEYFSETQRNKGNFPGRFSGRQFSNSRSEMNVSTLELGDSALYLCASSLQGGYQETQYFGPGTRLLVL.

The chain uses TRBV6-6 and TRBJ2-3; D unresolved. The CDR3 runs to 16 residues. V dropped 5 bases and J dropped 0 bases, with 15 bases sitting between them. Germline V lookup: CDR1 MNHNY, CDR2 SVGAGI (reference sequence). CDR3 residues: CASSHPDGPSTDTQYF. Here the CDR3 DNA reads TGTGCCAGCAGTCACCCGGACGGACCTAGCACAGATACGCAGTATTTT.